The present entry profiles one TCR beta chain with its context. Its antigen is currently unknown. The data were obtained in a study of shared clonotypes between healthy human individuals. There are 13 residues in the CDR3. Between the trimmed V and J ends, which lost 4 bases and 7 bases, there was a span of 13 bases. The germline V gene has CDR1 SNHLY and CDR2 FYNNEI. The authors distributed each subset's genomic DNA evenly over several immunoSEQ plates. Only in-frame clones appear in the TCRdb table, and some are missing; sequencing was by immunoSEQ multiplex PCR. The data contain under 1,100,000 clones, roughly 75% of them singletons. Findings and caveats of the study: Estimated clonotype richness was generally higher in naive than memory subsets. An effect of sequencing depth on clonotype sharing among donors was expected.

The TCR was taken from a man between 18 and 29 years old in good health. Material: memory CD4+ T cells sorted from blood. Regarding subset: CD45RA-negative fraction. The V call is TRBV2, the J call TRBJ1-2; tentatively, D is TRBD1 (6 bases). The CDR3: CASSAGGPGGYTF. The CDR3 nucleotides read TGTGCCAGCAGTGCGGGGGGGCCCGGTGGCTACACCTTC. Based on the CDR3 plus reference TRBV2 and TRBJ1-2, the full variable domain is EPEVTQTPSHQVTQMGQEVILRCVPISNHLYFYWYRQILGQKVEFLVSFYNNEISEKSEIFDDQFSVERPDGSNFTLKIRSTKLEDSAMYFCASSAGGPGGYTFGSGTRLTVV.